The rows below give T cell receptor beta chains drawn from one sample of a study of cytotoxic CD8 clonotypes in ibrutinib-treated CLL. Libraries were prepared by immunoSEQ multiplex PCR; TCRdb keeps only in-frame clonotypes and omits some of them. The data show 45,000 to 55,000 clones, with roughly 57% seen just once and 32% held by the top ten. The source material was PBMCs, sampled after 12 months of ibrutinib treatment. The receptors derive from a human donor with chronic lymphocytic leukemia. Both conserved end residues are part of each CDR3. The D gene is left open where the match is weak. Clone size is stated in some rows and not others, as once, few, many or a class when expanded.

clone_size j_call v_call d_call cdr3_aa cdr3_nt
NA TRBJ1-4 TRBV5-1 NA CASSLFTRGTNEKLFF TGCGCCAGCAGCTTATTTACCAGGGGCACTAATGAAAAACTGTTTTTT
many TRBJ1-3 TRBV2 NA CASSVGGSKGNTIYF TGTGCCAGCAGTGTTGGAGGCTCGAAGGGAAACACCATATATTTT
NA TRBJ2-2 TRBV5-5 TRBD1 CASSSNRGGNTGELFF TGTGCCAGCAGCTCTAACAGGGGTGGGAACACCGGGGAGCTGTTTTTT
NA TRBJ2-3 TRBV15 NA CATSRDTASTDTQYF TGTGCCACCAGCAGAGATACGGCTAGCACAGATACGCAGTATTTT
few TRBJ2-1 TRBV7-8 NA CASSHSGPYNEQFF TGTGCCAGCAGCCACTCAGGACCCTACAATGAGCAGTTCTTC
NA TRBJ2-4 TRBV4-2 TRBD2 CASRPGTRENIQYF TGTGCCAGCAGACCAGGGACTAGAGAAAACATTCAGTACTTC
NA TRBJ2-7 TRBV7-2 TRBD1 CASSLMGQGIQEQYF TGTGCCAGCAGCTTAATGGGACAGGGAATCCAGGAGCAGTACTTC
NA TRBJ2-1 TRBV4-2 TRBD2 CASSQDSGTERAEQFF TGTGCCAGCAGCCAAGATAGCGGGACCGAGCGCGCTGAGCAGTTCTTC
NA TRBJ2-7 TRBV5-1 TRBD1 CASSSGTGGFSYEQYF TGCGCCAGCAGCTCCGGGACAGGGGGTTTCTCCTACGAGCAGTACTTC
NA TRBJ1-2 TRBV29-1 NA CSAPGSGNYGYTF TGCAGCGCCCCGGGCAGTGGAAACTATGGCTACACCTTC
NA TRBJ2-3 TRBV5-6 TRBD2 CASSSTLAGNTDTQYF TGTGCCAGCAGCTCAACACTAGCGGGAAACACAGATACGCAGTATTTT
NA TRBJ1-1 TRBV6-1 NA CASIRSTANTEAFF TGTGCCAGCATCCGGTCGACAGCGAACACTGAAGCTTTCTTT
NA TRBJ2-5 TRBV2 TRBD2 CASKAGVMVVEETQYF TGTGCCAGCAAGGCGGGAGTGATGGTGGTGGAAGAGACCCAGTACTTC
few TRBJ2-5 TRBV5-1 TRBD2 CASSPGTSGTQETQYF TGCGCCAGCAGCCCCGGGACTAGCGGAACACAAGAGACCCAGTACTTC
NA TRBJ1-6 TRBV6-5 NA CASSSPYRRGSPLHF TGTGCCAGCAGTTCCCCGTACAGGAGGGGTTCACCCCTCCACTTT
NA TRBJ1-6 TRBV18 NA CASSPKDSNSPLHF TGTGCCAGCTCACCAAAGGACAGTAATTCACCCCTCCACTTT
few TRBJ2-6 TRBV7-2 NA CASSYGQNGNVLTF TGTGCCAGCAGCTATGGACAGAACGGAAACGTCCTGACTTTC
NA TRBJ2-7 TRBV11-1 TRBD1 CASSWTGKYEQYF TGTGCCAGCTCCTGGACAGGGAAATACGAGCAGTACTTC
once TRBJ2-1 TRBV2 TRBD1 CASSVDRLSSYNEQFF TGTGCCAGCAGCGTGGACAGGTTGAGCTCCTACAATGAGCAGTTCTTC
few TRBJ1-3 TRBV7-6 TRBD1 CASSFYRGASGNTIYF TGTGCCAGCAGCTTTTACAGGGGAGCCTCTGGAAACACCATATATTTT
NA TRBJ2-7 TRBV6-7 TRBD2 CASRARLAGQGTREQYF TGTGCCAGCAGGGCCCGACTAGCGGGACAAGGGACTCGCGAGCAGTACTTC
NA TRBJ1-3 TRBV2 TRBD1 CASSLTGDSGNTIYF TGTGCCAGCAGTCTGACAGGGGACTCTGGAAACACCATATATTTT
NA TRBJ2-3 TRBV29-1 NA CSAGTVLGDTQYF TGCAGCGCTGGGACGGTCCTAGGGGATACGCAGTATTTT
NA TRBJ1-3 TRBV28 NA CASSSQGNTIYF TGTGCCAGCAGTTCCCAGGGAAACACCATATATTTT
NA TRBJ1-1 TRBV7-8 TRBD1 CASSSPWGQGVTEAFF TGTGCCAGCAGCTCTCCCTGGGGGCAGGGGGTGACTGAAGCTTTCTTT
once TRBJ2-7 TRBV4-1 NA CASSQDSEQYF TGCGCCAGCAGCCAAGATTCCGAGCAGTACTTC
NA TRBJ1-3 TRBV4-1 TRBD1 CASSTPGQGASGNTIYF TGCGCCAGCAGCACCCCCGGCCAGGGGGCATCTGGAAACACCATATATTTT
NA TRBJ2-3 TRBV7-9 TRBD2 CASSLDVAGKGYTQYF TGTGCCAGCAGCTTAGACGTAGCGGGAAAAGGGTATACGCAGTATTTT
few TRBJ1-1 TRBV28 NA CASNIPTVENTEAFF TGTGCCAGCAACATACCGACAGTTGAGAACACTGAAGCTTTCTTT
NA TRBJ1-5 TRBV28 TRBD1 CASRQGAFANQPQHF TGTGCCAGCAGACAGGGGGCTTTTGCCAATCAGCCCCAGCATTTT
NA TRBJ1-6 TRBV4-1 NA CASSQGGNSPLHF TGCGCCAGCAGCCAAGGCGGTAATTCACCCCTCCACTTT
NA TRBJ1-4 TRBV5-1 TRBD1 CASSPQGGTNEKLFF TGCGCCAGCAGCCCCCAGGGGGGCACTAATGAAAAACTGTTTTTT
NA TRBJ1-1 TRBV10-1 NA CASSAGMNTEAFF TGCGCCAGCAGTGCCGGAATGAACACTGAAGCTTTCTTT
NA TRBJ2-5 TRBV27 TRBD1 CASMKLGTAQETQYF TGTGCCAGCATGAAACTAGGGACAGCGCAAGAGACCCAGTACTTC
NA TRBJ1-6 TRBV27 NA CASSLTPSGRSRNSPLHF TGTGCCAGCAGTTTAACGCCCTCTGGCAGGAGCCGCAATTCACCCCTCCACTTT
NA TRBJ2-7 TRBV28 NA CASLGGGAVYEQYF TGTGCCAGCCTGGGGGGGGGCGCGGTCTACGAGCAGTACTTC
few TRBJ1-5 TRBV2 TRBD1 CASSSTGEQPQHF TGTGCCAGCAGCTCGACAGGGGAACAGCCCCAGCATTTT
few TRBJ2-2 TRBV19 NA CASSIDRQVPGELFF TGTGCCAGTAGTATAGACCGACAGGTCCCCGGGGAGCTGTTTTTT
many TRBJ2-2 TRBV18 NA CASSPTGHGELFF TGTGCCAGCTCACCAACCGGCCACGGGGAGCTGTTTTTT
many TRBJ1-4 TRBV30 NA CAWSVQDNEKLFF TGTGCCTGGAGTGTACAGGATAATGAAAAACTGTTTTTT
NA TRBJ2-2 TRBV5-1 NA CASSLVPRAGGELFF TGCGCCAGCAGCTTGGTTCCTAGGGCCGGCGGGGAGCTGTTTTTT
NA TRBJ2-5 TRBV7-6 TRBD2 CASSPGTSGIPGETQYF TGTGCCAGCAGTCCCGGGACTAGCGGTATCCCGGGAGAGACCCAGTACTTC
few TRBJ2-7 TRBV15 NA CATSRDSGVLLMRDYEQYF TGTGCCACCAGCAGAGATTCGGGCGTCTTATTGATGAGGGACTACGAGCAGTACTTC
few TRBJ1-1 TRBV15 TRBD1 CATSRATGVTEAFF TGTGCCACCAGCAGAGCCACAGGGGTGACTGAAGCTTTCTTT
NA TRBJ2-7 TRBV7-2 TRBD2 CASRLAGGLEQYF TGTGCCAGCAGACTAGCGGGAGGGTTAGAGCAGTACTTC
NA TRBJ2-7 TRBV7-2 TRBD2 CASSLEGTSGVHEQYF TGTGCCAGCAGCTTAGAGGGGACTAGCGGGGTGCACGAGCAGTACTTC
NA TRBJ2-3 TRBV27 NA CASSSLGWSTDTQYF TGTGCCAGCAGTTCCCTGGGGTGGAGCACAGATACGCAGTATTTT
NA TRBJ1-5 TRBV11-2 TRBD1 CASSAHRGPYQPQHF TGTGCCAGCAGCGCTCACAGGGGCCCCTATCAGCCCCAGCATTTT
few TRBJ2-2 TRBV2 NA CASRGGQSGELFF TGTGCCAGCAGGGGGGGCCAATCCGGGGAGCTGTTTTTT